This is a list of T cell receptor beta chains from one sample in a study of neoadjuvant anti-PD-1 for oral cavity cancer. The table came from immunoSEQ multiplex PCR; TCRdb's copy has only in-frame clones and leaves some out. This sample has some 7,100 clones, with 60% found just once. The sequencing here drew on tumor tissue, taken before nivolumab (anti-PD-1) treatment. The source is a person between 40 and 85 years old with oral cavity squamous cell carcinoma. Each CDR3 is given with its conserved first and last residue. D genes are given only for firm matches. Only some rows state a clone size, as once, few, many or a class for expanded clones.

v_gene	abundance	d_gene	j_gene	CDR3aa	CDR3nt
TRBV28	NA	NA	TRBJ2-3	CASSLSLSVSGTDTQYF	TGTGCCAGCAGTTTATCCCTTAGCGTGTCGGGCACAGATACGCAGTATTTT
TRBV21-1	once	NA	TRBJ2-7	CASSKDTGGAHEQYF	TGTGCCAGCAGCAAAGATACAGGGGGCGCCCACGAGCAGTACTTC
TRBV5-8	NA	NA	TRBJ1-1	CASSLPSTEAFF	TGTGCCAGCAGCTTACCGTCCACTGAAGCTTTCTTT
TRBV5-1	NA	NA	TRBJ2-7	CASSFEAQAAYEQYF	TGCGCCAGCAGTTTTGAGGCCCAGGCGGCCTACGAGCAGTACTTC
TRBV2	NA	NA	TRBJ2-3	CASSLRPGLSTDTQYF	TGTGCCAGCAGCCTAAGACCGGGACTGAGCACAGATACGCAGTATTTT
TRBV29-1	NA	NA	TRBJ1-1	CSPRMGATNTEAFF	TGCAGCCCCCGCATGGGGGCGACGAACACTGAAGCTTTCTTT
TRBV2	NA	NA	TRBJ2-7	CAIVKLYEQYF	TGTGCCATCGTTAAATTATACGAGCAGTACTTC
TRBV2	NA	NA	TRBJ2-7	CASSDHGSSAHEQYF	TGTGCCAGCAGTGATCATGGGAGTTCTGCCCACGAGCAGTACTTC
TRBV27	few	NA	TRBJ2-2	CASTSTGELFF	TGTGCCAGCACCTCCACCGGGGAGCTGTTTTTT
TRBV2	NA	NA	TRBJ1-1	CASSQRGAGGTEAFF	TGTGCCAGCAGTCAACGGGGGGCCGGGGGCACTGAAGCTTTCTTT
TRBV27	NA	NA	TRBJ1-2	CASSDPGEYGYTF	TGTGCCAGCAGTGATCCAGGGGAGTATGGCTACACCTTC
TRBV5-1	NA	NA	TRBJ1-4	CASSLGGLGLQKKLFF	TGCGCCAGCAGCTTGGGAGGGTTGGGCCTCCAGAAAAAACTGTTTTTT
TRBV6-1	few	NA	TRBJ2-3	CASSRDALDTQYF	TGTGCCAGCAGTCGGGACGCGCTGGATACGCAGTATTTT
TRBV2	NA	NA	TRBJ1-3	CASSPTGNTIYF	TGTGCCAGCAGTCCCACTGGAAACACCATATATTTT
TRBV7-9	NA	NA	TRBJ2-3	CASSSIQTSTDTQYF	TGTGCCAGCAGCTCGATCCAAACTAGCACAGATACGCAGTATTTT
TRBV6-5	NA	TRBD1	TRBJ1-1	CASLDRGHEAFF	TGTGCCAGCCTGGACAGGGGGCACGAAGCTTTCTTT
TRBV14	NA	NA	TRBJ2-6	CASSQKHSGANVLTF	TGTGCCAGCAGCCAAAAGCACTCTGGGGCCAACGTCCTGACTTTC
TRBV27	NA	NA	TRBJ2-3	CASSLWDSSTDTQYF	TGTGCCAGCAGTTTATGGGATTCTAGCACAGATACGCAGTATTTT
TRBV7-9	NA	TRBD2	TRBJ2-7	CASSLEGLAVYEQYF	TGTGCCAGCAGCTTAGAGGGACTAGCGGTTTACGAGCAGTACTTC
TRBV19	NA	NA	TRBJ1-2	CASRPGRPYGYTF	TGTGCCAGTAGACCCGGACGGCCCTATGGCTACACCTTC
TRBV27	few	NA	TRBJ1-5	CASRAQGTGPQHF	TGTGCCAGTAGGGCACAGGGTACCGGGCCCCAGCATTTT
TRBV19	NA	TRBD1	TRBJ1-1	CASRWTGVAEAFF	TGTGCCAGTAGATGGACAGGGGTCGCTGAAGCTTTCTTT
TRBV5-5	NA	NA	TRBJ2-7	CASSLGVGTYEQYF	TGTGCCAGCAGCTTGGGGGTAGGGACCTACGAGCAGTACTTC
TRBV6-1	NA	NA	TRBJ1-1	CASEGRGFNTEAFF	TGTGCCAGCGAAGGGAGGGGCTTTAACACTGAAGCTTTCTTT
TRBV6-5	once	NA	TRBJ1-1	CASEGHLNTEAFF	TGTGCCAGCGAGGGACACTTGAACACTGAAGCTTTCTTT
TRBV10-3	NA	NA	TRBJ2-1	CAISPPQGDEQFF	TGTGCCATCAGCCCACCGCAAGGAGATGAGCAGTTCTTC
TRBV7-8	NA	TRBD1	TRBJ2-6	CASSSGGRSSKSGANVLTF	TGTGCCAGCAGCTCAGGGGGCAGGAGCTCGAAGTCTGGGGCCAACGTCCTGACTTTC
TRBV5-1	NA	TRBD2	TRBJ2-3	CASSLVPSGRSSLRDTQYF	TGCGCCAGCAGCTTGGTCCCTAGCGGGAGATCTTCCCTTCGAGATACGCAGTATTTT
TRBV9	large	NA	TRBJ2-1	CASSPDRGEQFF	TGTGCCAGCAGCCCGGACAGAGGAGAGCAGTTCTTC
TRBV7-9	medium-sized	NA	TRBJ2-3	CASSFRDQSTDTQYF	TGTGCCAGCAGCTTCCGGGACCAGTCCACAGATACGCAGTATTTT
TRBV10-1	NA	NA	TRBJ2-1	CASSDETGYQFF	TGCGCCAGCAGTGACGAGACAGGATACCAGTTCTTC
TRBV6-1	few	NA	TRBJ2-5	CASSEGPASQTQYF	TGTGCCAGCAGTGAGGGCCCGGCGTCCCAGACCCAGTACTTC
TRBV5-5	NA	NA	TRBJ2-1	CASSFGHKGTSSYNEQFF	TGTGCCAGCAGCTTCGGCCATAAGGGAACCAGCTCCTACAATGAGCAGTTCTTC
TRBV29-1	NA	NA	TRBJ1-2	CSVAADFGGNGYTF	TGCAGCGTTGCCGCCGACTTTGGAGGTAATGGCTACACCTTC
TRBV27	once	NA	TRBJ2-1	CASTGAQTSSKHEQFF	TGTGCCAGCACGGGTGCCCAGACTTCTAGTAAGCATGAGCAGTTCTTC
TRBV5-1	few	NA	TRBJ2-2	CASSLGGFSTGELFF	TGCGCCAGCAGCTTGGGGGGGTTCAGCACCGGGGAGCTGTTTTTT
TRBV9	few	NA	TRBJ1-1	CASSVTVNTEAFF	TGTGCCAGCAGCGTCACGGTGAACACTGAAGCTTTCTTT